This entry describes one T cell receptor beta chain. Its antigen is currently unknown. The protocol was immunoSEQ multiplex PCR, while the TCRdb copy is restricted to in-frame clones and leaves out a portion. The sample has around 120,000 clones; more than 75% are singletons. This sample was included in a study of T cell responses to AZD1222 COVID-19 vaccine. General study results and limits: The breadth and depth of Spike-specific TCRs increased once two AZD1222 doses had been given.

CDR1 is KGHDR and CDR2 is SFDVKD in the germline V gene. The CDR3 contains 13 residues. Trimming took off 4 bases at V and 2 bases at J, with 6 bases between the two ends. Here the sequenced sample was peripheral blood, taken on day 0 of AZD1222 vaccination. The V gene is TRBV24-1, the J gene TRBJ2-3; possible D gene TRBD1, 5 bases. The TCR originated in an adult in good health. In DNA form, the CDR3 reads TGTGCCACCAGTGACAGGGCCACAGATACGCAGTATTTT. Protein: CATSDRATDTQYF.